Listed below are T cell receptor beta chains from one sample, sequenced in a study of radiation and T cells in renal cell carcinoma. The table came from immunoSEQ multiplex PCR; TCRdb's copy has only in-frame clones and leaves some out. The data show 120,000 to 150,000 clones, around four fifths seen once. The material was blood, obtained from a patient whose treatment included radiotherapy and nephrectomy. The receptors stem from a woman between 45 and 65 years old with renal cell carcinoma. CDR3s include the opening cysteine and the closing phenylalanine or tryptophan. The D gene is left open where the match is weak. The size of a clone is reported for some rows only, either as once, few or many, or as a class for expanded clones.

v_call: TRBV7-2; d_call: TRBD1; j_call: TRBJ2-1; clone_size: -; cdr3_aa: CASSLRTGGGNEQFF; cdr3_nt: TGTGCCAGCAGCCTAAGGACAGGGGGGGGCAATGAGCAGTTCTTC
v_call: TRBV10-2; d_call: TRBD2; j_call: TRBJ2-1; clone_size: -; cdr3_aa: CASRAGGPLPEQFF; cdr3_nt: TGCGCCAGCAGGGCGGGAGGGCCGCTCCCTGAGCAGTTCTTC
v_call: TRBV9; d_call: -; j_call: TRBJ2-5; clone_size: -; cdr3_aa: CASSGTSRQETQYF; cdr3_nt: TGTGCCAGCAGCGGAACATCACGACAAGAGACCCAGTACTTC
v_call: TRBV7-9; d_call: TRBD1; j_call: TRBJ1-4; clone_size: -; cdr3_aa: CASRHGQAQEKLFF; cdr3_nt: TGTGCCAGCAGACACGGACAGGCTCAGGAAAAACTGTTTTTT
v_call: TRBV9; d_call: -; j_call: TRBJ1-6; clone_size: -; cdr3_aa: CASSVEVGMHSPLHF; cdr3_nt: TGTGCCAGCAGCGTAGAAGTGGGGATGCATTCACCCCTCCACTTT
v_call: TRBV2; d_call: TRBD2; j_call: TRBJ2-3; clone_size: -; cdr3_aa: CATLKRESDTQYF; cdr3_nt: TGTGCCACCTTAAAGCGGGAATCGGATACGCAGTATTTT
v_call: TRBV5-1; d_call: -; j_call: TRBJ2-5; clone_size: -; cdr3_aa: CASSLGIQETQYF; cdr3_nt: TGCGCCAGCAGCTTGGGCATTCAAGAGACCCAGTACTTC
v_call: TRBV7-2; d_call: -; j_call: TRBJ2-7; clone_size: -; cdr3_aa: CASSLDKARAGEQYF; cdr3_nt: TGTGCCAGCAGCTTGGACAAGGCCAGGGCGGGTGAGCAGTACTTC
v_call: TRBV28; d_call: -; j_call: TRBJ1-5; clone_size: -; cdr3_aa: CASSSVNQPQHF; cdr3_nt: TGTGCCAGCAGTTCGGTCAATCAGCCCCAGCATTTT
v_call: TRBV7-9; d_call: -; j_call: TRBJ1-5; clone_size: -; cdr3_aa: CASSSFMADSNQPQHF; cdr3_nt: TGTGCCAGCAGCTCTTTCATGGCAGATAGCAATCAGCCCCAGCATTTT
v_call: TRBV18; d_call: -; j_call: TRBJ1-6; clone_size: -; cdr3_aa: CASSRRQPRSYNSPLHF; cdr3_nt: TGTGCCAGCTCACGTAGGCAGCCACGCTCCTATAATTCACCCCTCCACTTT
v_call: TRBV6-4; d_call: -; j_call: TRBJ2-1; clone_size: few; cdr3_aa: CASSDSSRDEQFF; cdr3_nt: TGTGCCAGCAGTGACTCGAGCAGGGATGAGCAGTTCTTC
v_call: TRBV11-2; d_call: TRBD1; j_call: TRBJ1-5; clone_size: -; cdr3_aa: CASSLETGNNQPQHF; cdr3_nt: TGTGCCAGCAGCTTAGAGACAGGGAACAATCAGCCCCAGCATTTT
v_call: TRBV2; d_call: -; j_call: TRBJ1-4; clone_size: -; cdr3_aa: CASTNRRQVKLFF; cdr3_nt: TGTGCCAGCACAAATAGACGACAGGTCAAACTGTTTTTT
v_call: TRBV9; d_call: -; j_call: TRBJ2-3; clone_size: -; cdr3_aa: CASSVEQPPDTQYF; cdr3_nt: TGTGCCAGCAGCGTAGAACAGCCTCCCGATACGCAGTATTTT
v_call: TRBV5-4; d_call: -; j_call: TRBJ2-5; clone_size: -; cdr3_aa: CASSLGTAQGAQYF; cdr3_nt: TGTGCCAGCAGCTTGGGGACAGCTCAAGGGGCCCAGTACTTC
v_call: TRBV6-6; d_call: TRBD1; j_call: TRBJ2-7; clone_size: -; cdr3_aa: CASSSPGQFAEQYF; cdr3_nt: TGTGCCAGCAGTTCCCCGGGACAGTTCGCCGAGCAGTACTTC
v_call: TRBV6-6; d_call: -; j_call: TRBJ1-4; clone_size: -; cdr3_aa: CASSHRDNNEKLFF; cdr3_nt: TGTGCCAGCAGTCACCGGGACAATAATGAAAAACTGTTTTTT
v_call: TRBV19; d_call: TRBD2; j_call: TRBJ2-1; clone_size: -; cdr3_aa: CASTSFSGGAGNEQFF; cdr3_nt: TGTGCCAGTACCTCCTTTAGCGGGGGGGCCGGGAATGAGCAGTTCTTC
v_call: TRBV25-1; d_call: -; j_call: TRBJ1-4; clone_size: -; cdr3_aa: CASSGPAGEKLFF; cdr3_nt: TGTGCCAGCAGTGGACCCGCAGGCGAAAAACTGTTTTTT
v_call: TRBV10-1; d_call: -; j_call: TRBJ2-2; clone_size: -; cdr3_aa: CASSESVSGELFF; cdr3_nt: TGCGCCAGCAGTGAGTCGGTTTCCGGGGAGCTGTTTTTT
v_call: TRBV4-3; d_call: -; j_call: TRBJ2-3; clone_size: -; cdr3_aa: CASSQGDSLDTQYF; cdr3_nt: TGCGCCAGCAGCCAAGGAGACAGTTTGGATACGCAGTATTTT
v_call: TRBV6-5; d_call: -; j_call: TRBJ1-3; clone_size: -; cdr3_aa: CASSYSKVYPGNTIYF; cdr3_nt: TGTGCCAGCAGTTACTCGAAGGTATACCCTGGAAACACCATATATTTT
v_call: TRBV5-4; d_call: -; j_call: TRBJ1-4; clone_size: few; cdr3_aa: CASSLAGGEEKLFF; cdr3_nt: TGTGCCAGCAGCTTGGCCGGGGGAGAGGAAAAACTGTTTTTT
v_call: TRBV20-1; d_call: -; j_call: TRBJ1-1; clone_size: few; cdr3_aa: CSATRNTEAFF; cdr3_nt: TGCAGTGCGACAAGGAACACTGAAGCTTTCTTT
v_call: TRBV15; d_call: TRBD1; j_call: TRBJ2-2; clone_size: -; cdr3_aa: CATSQWAGDSTGELFF; cdr3_nt: TGTGCCACCAGTCAATGGGCAGGGGACAGCACCGGGGAGCTGTTTTTT
v_call: TRBV9; d_call: -; j_call: TRBJ2-7; clone_size: -; cdr3_aa: CASSLWGDLSYEQYF; cdr3_nt: TGTGCCAGCAGCCTATGGGGGGATCTCTCCTACGAGCAGTACTTC
v_call: TRBV19; d_call: -; j_call: TRBJ2-7; clone_size: -; cdr3_aa: CASSPTMGESSYEQYF; cdr3_nt: TGTGCCAGTAGTCCCACTATGGGGGAGAGCTCCTACGAGCAGTACTTC